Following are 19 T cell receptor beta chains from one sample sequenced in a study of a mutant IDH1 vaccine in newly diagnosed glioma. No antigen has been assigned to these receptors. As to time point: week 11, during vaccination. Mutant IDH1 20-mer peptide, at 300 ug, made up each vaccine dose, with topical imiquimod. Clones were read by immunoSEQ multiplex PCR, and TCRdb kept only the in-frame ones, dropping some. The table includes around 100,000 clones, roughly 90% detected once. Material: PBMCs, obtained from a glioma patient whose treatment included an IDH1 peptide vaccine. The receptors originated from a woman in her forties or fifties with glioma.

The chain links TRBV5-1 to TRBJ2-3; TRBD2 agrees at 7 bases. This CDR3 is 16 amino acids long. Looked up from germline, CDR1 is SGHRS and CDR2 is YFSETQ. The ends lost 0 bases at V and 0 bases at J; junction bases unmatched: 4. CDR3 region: CASSLGGGSSTDTQYF. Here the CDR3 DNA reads TGCGCCAGCAGCTTGGGCGGGGGATCTAGCACAGATACGCAGTATTTT.

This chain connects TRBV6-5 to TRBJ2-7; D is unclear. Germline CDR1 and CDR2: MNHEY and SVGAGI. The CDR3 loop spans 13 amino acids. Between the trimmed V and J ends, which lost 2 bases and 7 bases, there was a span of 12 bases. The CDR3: CASSYRLEEEQYF. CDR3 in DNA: TGTGCCAGCAGTTACCGGCTAGAAGAAGAGCAGTACTTC.

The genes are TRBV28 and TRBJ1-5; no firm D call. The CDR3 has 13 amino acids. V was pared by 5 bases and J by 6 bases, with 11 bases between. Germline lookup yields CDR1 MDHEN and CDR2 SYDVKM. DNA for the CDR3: TGTGCCAGCAGTCGACCCGTAGGTCAGCCCCAGCATTTT. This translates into CASSRPVGQPQHF. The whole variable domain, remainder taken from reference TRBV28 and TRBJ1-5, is DVKVTQSSRYLVKRTGEKVFLECVQDMDHENMFWYRQDPGLGLRLIYFSYDVKMKEKGDIPEGYSVSREKKERFSLILESASTNQTSMYLCASSRPVGQPQHFGDGTRLSIL.

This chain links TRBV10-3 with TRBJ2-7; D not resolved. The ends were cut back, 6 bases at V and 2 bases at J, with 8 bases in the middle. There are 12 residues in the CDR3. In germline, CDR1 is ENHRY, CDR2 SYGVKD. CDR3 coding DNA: TGTGCCATCAGGACAAGGACCTACGAGCAGTACTTC. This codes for CAIRTRTYEQYF.

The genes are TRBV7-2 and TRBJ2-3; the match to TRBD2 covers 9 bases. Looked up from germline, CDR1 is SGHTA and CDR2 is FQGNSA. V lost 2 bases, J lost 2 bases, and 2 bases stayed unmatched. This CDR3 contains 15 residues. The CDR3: CASSLSGRYTDTQYF. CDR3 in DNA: TGTGCCAGCAGCTTAAGCGGGAGGTACACAGATACGCAGTATTTT.

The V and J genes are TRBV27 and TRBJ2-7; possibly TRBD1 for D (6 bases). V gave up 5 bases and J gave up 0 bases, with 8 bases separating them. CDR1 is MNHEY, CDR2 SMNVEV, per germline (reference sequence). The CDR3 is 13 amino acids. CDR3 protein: CASSTGSSYEQYF. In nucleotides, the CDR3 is TGTGCCAGCAGTACAGGGAGCTCCTACGAGCAGTACTTC.

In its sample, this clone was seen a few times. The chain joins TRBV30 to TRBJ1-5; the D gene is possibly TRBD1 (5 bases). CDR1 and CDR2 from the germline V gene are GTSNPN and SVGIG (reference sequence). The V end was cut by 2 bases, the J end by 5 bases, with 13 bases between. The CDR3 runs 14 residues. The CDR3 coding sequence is TGTGCCTGGAGTCCAACGGGGGGATATCAGCCCCAGCATTTT. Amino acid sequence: CAWSPTGGYQPQHF.

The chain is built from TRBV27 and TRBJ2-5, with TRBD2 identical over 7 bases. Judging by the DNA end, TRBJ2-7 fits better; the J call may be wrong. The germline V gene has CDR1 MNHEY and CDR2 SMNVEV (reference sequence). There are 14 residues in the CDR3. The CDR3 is CASSKGREFHEQYF. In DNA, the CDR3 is TGTGCCAGCAGCAAAGGGCGGGAGTTTCACGAGCAGTACTTC.

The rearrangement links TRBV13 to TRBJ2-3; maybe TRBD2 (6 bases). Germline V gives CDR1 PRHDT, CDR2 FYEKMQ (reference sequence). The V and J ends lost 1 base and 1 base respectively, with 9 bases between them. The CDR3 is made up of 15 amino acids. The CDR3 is CASSLDGGGTDTQYF. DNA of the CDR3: TGTGCCAGCAGCTTAGACGGAGGGGGCACAGATACGCAGTATTTT.

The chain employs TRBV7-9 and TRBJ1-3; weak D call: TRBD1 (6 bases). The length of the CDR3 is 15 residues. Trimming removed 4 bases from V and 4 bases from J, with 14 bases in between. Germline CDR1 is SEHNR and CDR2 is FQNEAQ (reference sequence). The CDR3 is CASSSFRGSGNTIYF. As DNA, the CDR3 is TGTGCCAGCAGCTCATTCAGGGGATCAGGAAACACCATATATTTT.

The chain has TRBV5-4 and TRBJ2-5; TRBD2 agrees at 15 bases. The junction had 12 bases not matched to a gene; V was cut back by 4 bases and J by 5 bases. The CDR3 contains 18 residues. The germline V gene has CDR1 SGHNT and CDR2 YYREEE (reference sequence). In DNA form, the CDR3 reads TGTGCCAGCAGCGAATTGAGGACTAGCGGGAGGGAGGAGGAGACCCAGTACTTC. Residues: CASSELRTSGREEETQYF.

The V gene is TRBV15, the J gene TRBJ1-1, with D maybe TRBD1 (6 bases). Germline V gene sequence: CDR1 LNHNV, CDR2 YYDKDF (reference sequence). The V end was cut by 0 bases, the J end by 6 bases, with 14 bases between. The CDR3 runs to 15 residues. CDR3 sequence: CATSRDSGGASEAFF. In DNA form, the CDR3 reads TGTGCCACCAGCAGAGATTCGGGGGGGGCCTCTGAAGCTTTCTTT. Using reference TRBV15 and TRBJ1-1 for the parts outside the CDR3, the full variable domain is DAMVIQNPRYQVTQFGKPVTLSCSQTLNHNVMYWYQQKSSQAPKLLFHYYDKDFNNEADTPDNFQSRRPNTSFCFLDIRSPGLGDTAMYLCATSRDSGGASEAFFGQGTRLTVV.

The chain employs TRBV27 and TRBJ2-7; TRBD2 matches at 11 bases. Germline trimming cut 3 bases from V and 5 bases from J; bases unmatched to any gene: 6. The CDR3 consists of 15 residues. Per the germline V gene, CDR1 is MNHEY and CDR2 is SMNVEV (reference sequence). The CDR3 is CASSLRTSGRNEQYF. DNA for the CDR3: TGTGCCAGCAGTTTGCGAACTAGCGGGAGAAACGAGCAGTACTTC.

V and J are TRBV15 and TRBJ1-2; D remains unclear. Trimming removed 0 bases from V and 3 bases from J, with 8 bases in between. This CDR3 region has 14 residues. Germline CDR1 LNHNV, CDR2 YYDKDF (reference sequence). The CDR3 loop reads CATSRDLADYGYTF. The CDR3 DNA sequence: TGTGCCACCAGCAGAGATCTGGCGGACTATGGCTACACCTTC.

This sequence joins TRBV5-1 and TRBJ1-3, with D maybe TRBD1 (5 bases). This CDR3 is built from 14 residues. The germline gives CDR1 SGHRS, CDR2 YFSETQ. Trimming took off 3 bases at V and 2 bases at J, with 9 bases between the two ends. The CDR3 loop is CASSWQGPGNTIYF. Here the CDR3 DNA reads TGCGCCAGCAGCTGGCAGGGACCTGGAAACACCATATATTTT.

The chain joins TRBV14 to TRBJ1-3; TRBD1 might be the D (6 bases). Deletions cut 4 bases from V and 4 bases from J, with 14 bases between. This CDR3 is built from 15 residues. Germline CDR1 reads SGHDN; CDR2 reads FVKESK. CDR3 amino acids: CASSRMRGPGNTIYF. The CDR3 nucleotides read TGTGCCAGCAGCCGCATGCGGGGGCCAGGAAACACCATATATTTT.

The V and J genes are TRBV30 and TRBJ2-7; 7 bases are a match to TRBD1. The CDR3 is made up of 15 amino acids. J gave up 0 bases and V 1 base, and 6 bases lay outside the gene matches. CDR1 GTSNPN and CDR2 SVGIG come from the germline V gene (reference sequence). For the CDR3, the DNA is TGTGCCTGGAGTGGGGGGACAGAGGGCTCCTACGAGCAGTACTTC. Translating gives CAWSGGTEGSYEQYF.

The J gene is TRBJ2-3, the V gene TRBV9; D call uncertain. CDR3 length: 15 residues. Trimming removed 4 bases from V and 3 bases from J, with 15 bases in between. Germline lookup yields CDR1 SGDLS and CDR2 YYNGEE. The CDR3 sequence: CASSPLSGQTDTQYF. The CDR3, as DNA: TGTGCCAGCAGCCCTCTGTCGGGTCAAACAGATACGCAGTATTTT.

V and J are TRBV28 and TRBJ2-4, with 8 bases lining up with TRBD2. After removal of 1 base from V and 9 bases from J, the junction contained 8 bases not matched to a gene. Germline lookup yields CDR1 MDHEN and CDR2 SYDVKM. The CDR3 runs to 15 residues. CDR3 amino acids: CASSLSGAGVGIQYF. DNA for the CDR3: TGTGCCAGCAGTTTATCCGGAGCGGGAGTGGGCATTCAGTACTTC.